This is a list of T cell receptor beta chains from one sample in a study of blood T cells in healthy people across ages. TCRdb used MiXCR to reprocess the 5' RACE reads, holding one entry per CDR3 protein. Among around 1,000,000 distinct CDR3 sequences listed, more than 30% were seen once. The sample comprised blood. The receptors stem from a man between 18 and 35 years old in good health. Each CDR3 is given with its conserved first and last residue. D genes are given only for firm matches. Clone size appears in some rows only: once, few, many, or a class for an expanded clone.

size	J	length	V	D	DNA	CDR3
NA	TRBJ2-7	16	TRBV9	TRBD2	TGTGCCAGCAGCGTAGAGGCGGGACTAGATCGTCGCGAGCAGTACTTC	CASSVEAGLDRREQYF
many	TRBJ2-7	12	TRBV12-3/TRBV12-4	NA	TGTGCCAGCAGCCACACGTCGGGCGAGCAGTACTTC	CASSHTSGEQYF
NA	TRBJ1-2	13	TRBV28	NA	TGTGCCAGCAGTGTTCTGGGACCCTATGGCTACACCTTC	CASSVLGPYGYTF
NA	TRBJ1-2	14	TRBV30	NA	TGTGCCTGGAGTGTACCGTCAGGCAACTATGGCTACACCTTC	CAWSVPSGNYGYTF
NA	TRBJ2-3	15	TRBV20-1	NA	TGCAGTGCTAGAGGTCCGGAGGGGCTGACAGATACGCAGTATTTT	CSARGPEGLTDTQYF
few	TRBJ1-2	15	TRBV14	NA	TGTGCCAGCAGCCAGACCGACAGTCCTAACTATGGCTACACCTTC	CASSQTDSPNYGYTF
few	TRBJ1-2	15	TRBV20-1	TRBD1	TGCAGTGCTTCTTCCCCAGGGGGCGCCCACTATGGCTACACCTTC	CSASSPGGAHYGYTF
few	TRBJ2-5	14	TRBV11-2	NA	TGTGCCAGCAGCTCCCTGTCCGGGTGGGAGACCCAGTACTTC	CASSSLSGWETQYF
few	TRBJ2-7	15	TRBV9	NA	TGTGCCAGCAGCGTAGGCGGGGCGAGCTCCTACGAGCAGTACTTC	CASSVGGASSYEQYF
few	TRBJ2-3	15	TRBV20-1	TRBD2	TGCAGTGCTAGATCCGGCGGGGGTGAGATAGATACGCAGTATTTT	CSARSGGGEIDTQYF
NA	TRBJ2-3	15	TRBV20-1	NA	TGCAGTGCTAGAGATTCCTCCGAGCCATGGGATACGCAGTATTTT	CSARDSSEPWDTQYF
NA	TRBJ2-1	14	TRBV12-3/TRBV12-4	NA	TGTGCCAGCAGTTTCTCAGGGGACCACAATGAGCAGTTCTTC	CASSFSGDHNEQFF
few	TRBJ2-4	15	TRBV7-9	NA	TGTGCCAGCAGCCCGACTGGGGCAGGGAAAAACATTCAGTACTTC	CASSPTGAGKNIQYF
NA	TRBJ2-1	14	TRBV12-3/TRBV12-4	NA	TGTGCCAGCAGTTTTGGTGGGCCAAGAGATGAGCAGTTCTTC	CASSFGGPRDEQFF
few	TRBJ1-1	14	TRBV7-2	TRBD1	TGTGCCAGCAGCTTAGCCCCGACAGGGACTGAAGCTTTCTTT	CASSLAPTGTEAFF
NA	TRBJ2-1	15	TRBV7-2	TRBD2	TGTGCCAGCAGCTCGGGACTAGCGGGGGTTAATCAGCAGTTCTTC	CASSSGLAGVNQQFF
few	TRBJ2-4	16	TRBV25-1	NA	TGTGCCAGCAGCGGAAGGGGGGGATCGGCCAAAAACATTCAGTACTTC	CASSGRGGSAKNIQYF
NA	TRBJ1-6	17	TRBV6-6	TRBD1	TGTGCCAGCAGTTACACTGGACAGGGCGTAGATAATTCACCCCTCCACTTT	CASSYTGQGVDNSPLHF
few	TRBJ2-4	14	TRBV12-3/TRBV12-4	NA	TGTGCCAGCAGTTTTCTGGCAGCCAAAAACATTCAGTACTTC	CASSFLAAKNIQYF
few	TRBJ2-2	12	TRBV29-1	NA	TGCAGCACCGTCTTGAACACCGGGGAGCTGTTTTTT	CSTVLNTGELFF
NA	TRBJ1-5	15	TRBV7-2	TRBD1	TGTGCCCGCAGCTCGTTGACAGGGAACAATCAGCCCCAGCATTTT	CARSSLTGNNQPQHF
NA	TRBJ2-1	14	TRBV2	TRBD2	TGTGCCAGCAGAGGGACTAGCGGCTACAATGAGCAGTTCTTC	CASRGTSGYNEQFF
NA	TRBJ1-1	16	TRBV6-5	TRBD1	TGTGCCAGCAGTTACGCCCCCCCCCAGGGGGCCGGTGAAGCTTTCTTT	CASSYAPPQGAGEAFF
NA	TRBJ1-5	14	TRBV7-2	TRBD1	TGTGCCAGCAGCTACCGACAGGGAGATCAGCCCCAGCATTTT	CASSYRQGDQPQHF
NA	TRBJ1-6	14	TRBV6-2/TRBV6-3	TRBD1	TGTGCCAGCAGTTACGGACAGGCGGGTTCACCCCCCCACTTT	CASSYGQAGSPPHF
NA	TRBJ1-1	13	TRBV6-1	NA	TGTGCCAGCAATCGACAGCGGAACACTGAAGCTTTCTTT	CASNRQRNTEAFF
NA	TRBJ1-5	15	TRBV4-2	NA	TGTGCCAGCAGCCAAGACGGGTCTCGGAATCAGCCCCAGCATTTT	CASSQDGSRNQPQHF
NA	TRBJ2-3	14	TRBV18	NA	TGTGCCAGCTCACGTGGCATTAGCACAGATACGCAGTATTTT	CASSRGISTDTQYF
NA	TRBJ2-5	15	TRBV5-1	NA	TGCGCCAGCAGCTTGGCAATCGGGATCATGGAGACCCAGTACTTC	CASSLAIGIMETQYF
NA	TRBJ1-2	15	TRBV4-2	TRBD1	TGTGCCAGCAGCCAGGCGGAACGGACAGGTCGTGGCTACACCTTC	CASSQAERTGRGYTF
NA	TRBJ2-3	14	TRBV10-3	NA	TGTGCCATCAAGGAGGGGAGGACCACAGATACGCAGTATTTT	CAIKEGRTTDTQYF
NA	TRBJ1-1	14	TRBV10-3	NA	TGTACCATCAGGGAGGAAACAGGGAACACTGAAGCTTTCTTT	CTIREETGNTEAFF
few	TRBJ1-1	11	TRBV10-3	NA	TGTGCCATCAGCGGGGGACCCTCAGCTTTCTTT	CAISGGPSAFF
NA	TRBJ2-1	13	TRBV6-1	TRBD1	TGTGCCACCGCAGGGGGCCCCTACAATGAGCAGTTCTTC	CATAGGPYNEQFF
NA	TRBJ2-1	13	TRBV14	NA	TGTGCCAGCAGCCAAGCAGGGTTCAATGAGCAGTTCTTC	CASSQAGFNEQFF
NA	TRBJ1-6	15	TRBV4-1	NA	TGCGCCCGCAGCCAATATGTACAGGAAAATTCACCCCTCCACTTT	CARSQYVQENSPLHF
NA	TRBJ1-2	14	TRBV20-1	NA	TGCAGTGCTAGAGAACGGACCTCTAACTATGGCTACACCTTC	CSARERTSNYGYTF